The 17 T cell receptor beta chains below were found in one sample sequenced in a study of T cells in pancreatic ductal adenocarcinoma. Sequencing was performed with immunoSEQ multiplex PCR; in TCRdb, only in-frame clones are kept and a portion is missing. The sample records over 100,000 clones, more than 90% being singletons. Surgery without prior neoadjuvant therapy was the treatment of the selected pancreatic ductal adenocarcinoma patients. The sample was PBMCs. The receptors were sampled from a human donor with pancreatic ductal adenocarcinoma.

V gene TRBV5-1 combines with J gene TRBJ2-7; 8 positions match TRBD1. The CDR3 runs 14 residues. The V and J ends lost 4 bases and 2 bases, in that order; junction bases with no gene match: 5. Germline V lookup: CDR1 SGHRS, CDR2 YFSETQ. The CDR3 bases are TGCGCCAGCAGCCGGGGACAGGACGCCTACGAGCAGTACTTC. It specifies CASSRGQDAYEQYF.

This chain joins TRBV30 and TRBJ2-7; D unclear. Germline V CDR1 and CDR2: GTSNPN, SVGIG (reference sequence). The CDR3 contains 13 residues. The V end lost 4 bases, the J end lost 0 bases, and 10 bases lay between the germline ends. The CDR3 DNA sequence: TGTGCCTGGACCGTCCCTAGCTCCTACGAGCAGTACTTC. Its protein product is CAWTVPSSYEQYF.

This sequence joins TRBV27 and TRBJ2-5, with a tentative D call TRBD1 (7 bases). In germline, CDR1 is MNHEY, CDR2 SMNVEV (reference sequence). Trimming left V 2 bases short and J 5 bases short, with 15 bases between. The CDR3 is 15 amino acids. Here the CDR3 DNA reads TGTGCCAGCAGTTTAATGCAGGGGGGCAGGGAGACCCAGTACTTC. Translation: CASSLMQGGRETQYF.

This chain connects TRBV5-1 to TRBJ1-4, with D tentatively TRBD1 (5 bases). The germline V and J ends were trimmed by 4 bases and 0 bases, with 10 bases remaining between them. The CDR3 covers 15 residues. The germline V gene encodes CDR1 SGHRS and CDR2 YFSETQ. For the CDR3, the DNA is TGCGCCAGCAGCCCCACAGGCTCAACTAATGAAAAACTGTTTTTT. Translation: CASSPTGSTNEKLFF. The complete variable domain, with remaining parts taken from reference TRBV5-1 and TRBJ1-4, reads KAGVTQTPRYLIKTRGQQVTLSCSPISGHRSVSWYQQTPGQGLQFLFEYFSETQRNKGNFPGRFSGRQFSNSRSEMNVSTLELGDSALYLCASSPTGSTNEKLFFGSGTQLSVL.

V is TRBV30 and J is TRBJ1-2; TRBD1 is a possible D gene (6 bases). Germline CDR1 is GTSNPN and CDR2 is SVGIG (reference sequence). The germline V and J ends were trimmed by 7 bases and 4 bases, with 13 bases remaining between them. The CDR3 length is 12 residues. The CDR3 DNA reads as TGTGCCTTCCAGACAGGTCTCTATGGCTACACCTTC. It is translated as CAFQTGLYGYTF.

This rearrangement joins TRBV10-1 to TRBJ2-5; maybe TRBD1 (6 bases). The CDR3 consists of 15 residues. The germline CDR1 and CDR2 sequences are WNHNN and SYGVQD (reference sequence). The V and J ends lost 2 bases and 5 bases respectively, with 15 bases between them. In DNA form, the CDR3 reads TGCGCCAGCAGTGAGGGGGCAGGGGAATTGGAGACCCAGTACTTC. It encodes CASSEGAGELETQYF.

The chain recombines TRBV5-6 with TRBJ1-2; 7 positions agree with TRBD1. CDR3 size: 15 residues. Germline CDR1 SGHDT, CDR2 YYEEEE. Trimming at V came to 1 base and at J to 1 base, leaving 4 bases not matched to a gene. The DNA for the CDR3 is TGTGCCAGCAGCTTGAACAGGGGCCTTAACTATGGCTACACCTTC. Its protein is CASSLNRGLNYGYTF.

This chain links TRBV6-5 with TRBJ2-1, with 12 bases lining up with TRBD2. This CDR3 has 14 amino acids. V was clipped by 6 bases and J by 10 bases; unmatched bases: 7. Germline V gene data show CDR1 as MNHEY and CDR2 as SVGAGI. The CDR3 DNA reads TGTGCCAGCAGAGGGAGCCTAGCGGGAGGGGAGCAGTTCTTC. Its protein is CASRGSLAGGEQFF.

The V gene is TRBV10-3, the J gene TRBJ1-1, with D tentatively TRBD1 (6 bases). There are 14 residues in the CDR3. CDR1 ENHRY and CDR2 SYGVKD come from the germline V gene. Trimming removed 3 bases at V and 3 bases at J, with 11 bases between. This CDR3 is CAISENRVDTEAFF. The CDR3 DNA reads TGTGCCATCAGTGAAAACAGGGTTGACACTGAAGCTTTCTTT.

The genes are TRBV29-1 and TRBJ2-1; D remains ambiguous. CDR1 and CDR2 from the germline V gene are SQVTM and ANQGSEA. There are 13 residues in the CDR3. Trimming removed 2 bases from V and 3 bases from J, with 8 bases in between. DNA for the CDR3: TGCAGCGTTGAAAAGAGCCACTACAATGAGCAGTTCTTC. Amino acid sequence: CSVEKSHYNEQFF.

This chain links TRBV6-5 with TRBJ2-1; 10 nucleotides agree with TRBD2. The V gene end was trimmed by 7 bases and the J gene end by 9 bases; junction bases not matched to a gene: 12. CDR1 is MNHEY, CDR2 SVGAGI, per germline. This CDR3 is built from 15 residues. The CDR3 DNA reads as TGTGCCAGCACCCAGACACTAGCGGGGAGGGGTGAGCAGTTCTTC. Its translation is CASTQTLAGRGEQFF.

This chain's CDR3 is CASSASDFLRYEQYF. The DNA of the CDR3 is TGTGCCAGTAGTGCATCGGACTTTCTCCGCTACGAGCAGTACTTC. The chain recombines TRBV19 with TRBJ2-7; perhaps TRBD2 as D (5 bases). CDR1 and CDR2 from the germline V gene are LNHDA and SQIVND (reference sequence). V was trimmed by 5 bases and J by 3 bases, leaving 17 bases between them. The CDR3 is 15 residues long.

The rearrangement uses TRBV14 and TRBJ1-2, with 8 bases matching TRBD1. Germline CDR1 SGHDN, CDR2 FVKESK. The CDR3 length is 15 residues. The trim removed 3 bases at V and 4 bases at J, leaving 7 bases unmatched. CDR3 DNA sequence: TGTGCCAGCAGCCAGACAGGGGCCCTCGGCTATGGCTACACCTTC. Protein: CASSQTGALGYGYTF.

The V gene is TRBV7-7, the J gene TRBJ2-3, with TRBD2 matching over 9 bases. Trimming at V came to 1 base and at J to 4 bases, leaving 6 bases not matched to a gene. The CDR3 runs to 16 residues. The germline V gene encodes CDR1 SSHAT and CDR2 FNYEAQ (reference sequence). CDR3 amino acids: CASSLGVSGSADTQYF. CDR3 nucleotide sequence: TGTGCCAGCAGCTTAGGCGTTAGCGGGAGTGCAGATACGCAGTATTTT.

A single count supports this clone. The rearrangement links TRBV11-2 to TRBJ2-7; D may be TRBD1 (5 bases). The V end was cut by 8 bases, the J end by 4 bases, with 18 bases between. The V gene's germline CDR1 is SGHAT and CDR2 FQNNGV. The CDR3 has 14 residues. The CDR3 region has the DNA TGTGCCAGCCTAACCAGGGCCACGAAATACGAGCAGTACTTC. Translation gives CASLTRATKYEQYF.

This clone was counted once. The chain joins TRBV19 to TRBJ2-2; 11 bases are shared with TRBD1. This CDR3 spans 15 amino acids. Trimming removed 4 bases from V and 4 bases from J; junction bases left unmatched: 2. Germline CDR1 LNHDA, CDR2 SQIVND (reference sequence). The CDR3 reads CASSNGQGATGELFF. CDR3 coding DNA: TGTGCCAGTAGTAATGGACAGGGGGCCACCGGGGAGCTGTTTTTT.

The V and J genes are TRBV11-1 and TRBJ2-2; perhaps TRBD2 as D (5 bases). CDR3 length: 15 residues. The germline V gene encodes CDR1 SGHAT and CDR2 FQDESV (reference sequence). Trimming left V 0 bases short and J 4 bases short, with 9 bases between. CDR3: CASSLALGVTGELFF. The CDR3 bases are TGTGCCAGCAGCTTAGCGCTCGGGGTCACCGGGGAGCTGTTTTTT.